Below, one T cell receptor (beta chain) is given with its context. The V and J ends lost 4 bases and 3 bases, in that order; junction bases with no gene match: 11. Germline V gene sequence: CDR1 MNHNY, CDR2 SVGAGI (reference sequence). The CDR3 totals 16 residues. The sample originates from a study of CD8+ T cells in alopecia areata. Once RNA had been extracted, it was reverse transcribed into cDNA to act as the sequencing template. Generated by immunoSEQ multiplex PCR, the TCRdb table keeps only in-frame clones and is missing some. This table holds some 110,000 clones, 35% to 45% found once. This TCR was sampled from a human donor with alopecia areata. This rearrangement joins TRBV6-6 to TRBJ2-7; TRBD2 agrees at 8 bases. The sequenced material came from CD4+ T cells sorted from blood. In DNA form, the CDR3 reads TGTGCCAGCAGTTCCTGGCCGCCCGGGAGGGACTACGAGCAGTACTTC. Encoded protein: CASSSWPPGRDYEQYF.